The 21 T cell receptor beta chains listed next were all sequenced from one sample in a study of shared clonotypes between healthy human individuals. TCRdb keeps only in-frame clones here, not all; method: immunoSEQ multiplex PCR. The top ten clones hold around 0.47% of a sample with roughly 1 million clones, 75% to 80% of them seen once. Sequenced sample: memory CD4+ T cells from PBMCs. Subset: CD45RA-negative fraction. The receptors shown here come from a man aged 18 to 35 in good health. Some clones in this sample may be carry-over from other donors' samples.

The chain is built from TRBV2 and TRBJ1-1; no reliable D call. V gave up 6 bases and J gave up 6 bases, with 14 bases separating them. The CDR3 length is 13 residues. The V gene's germline CDR1 is SNHLY and CDR2 FYNNEI. The CDR3 region has the DNA TGTGCCAGCAGCCCCGAGATGGCCGCTGAAGCTTTCTTT. Protein: CASSPEMAAEAFF.

V gene TRBV4-2 combines with J gene TRBJ1-1, with D possibly being TRBD1 (6 bases). Germline assignment: CDR1 LGHNA and CDR2 YNFKEQ. The CDR3 consists of 15 residues. V was pared by 3 bases and J by 3 bases, with 14 bases between. This CDR3 is CASSQDRVGDTEAFF. DNA of the CDR3: TGTGCCAGCAGCCAGGACAGAGTGGGGGACACTGAAGCTTTCTTT.

This clone was counted between two and nine times. The V call is TRBV27, the J call TRBJ2-7; 8 nucleotides line up with TRBD1. There are 16 residues in the CDR3. Germline assignment: CDR1 MNHEY and CDR2 SMNVEV (reference sequence). V shed 8 bases and J 3 bases; nucleotides not matched to a gene: 15. The CDR3 spells CASGEGSRTGYYEQYF. The CDR3 DNA follows: TGTGCCAGCGGCGAGGGATCCCGGACAGGGTACTACGAGCAGTACTTC.

The table lists this clone with a count of one. The rearrangement joins TRBV28 to TRBJ2-7, with D unclear. The germline V and J ends were trimmed by 3 bases and 0 bases, with 9 bases remaining between them. Germline CDR1 is MDHEN and CDR2 is SYDVKM. The CDR3 totals 14 residues. CDR3 sequence: CASSFGSSSYEQYF. The DNA of the CDR3 is TGTGCCAGCAGTTTTGGCTCGAGCTCCTACGAGCAGTACTTC.

This clone was found a few times. This chain links TRBV5-4 with TRBJ2-3; 12 nucleotides align to TRBD2. The V segment lost 3 bases and the J segment 2 bases; nucleotides outside the gene matches: 4. Per the germline V gene, CDR1 is SGHNT and CDR2 is YYREEE (reference sequence). CDR3 length: 16 residues. The CDR3, as DNA: TGTGCCAGCAGCTCCAGACTAGCGGGAGACACAGATACGCAGTATTTT. Its translation is CASSSRLAGDTDTQYF.

This sequence joins TRBV2 and TRBJ1-4; D is ambiguous. Deletions cut 6 bases from V and 3 bases from J, with 8 bases between. The CDR3 runs to 13 residues. CDR1 and CDR2 (germline): SNHLY, FYNNEI. The CDR3 DNA is TGTGCCAGCAGGGACCGGGCTAATGAAAAACTGTTTTTT. It is translated as CASRDRANEKLFF.

The V call is TRBV19, the J call TRBJ2-3, with a tentative D call TRBD2 (6 bases). Germline CDR1 and CDR2: LNHDA and SQIVND (reference sequence). Between the trimmed V and J ends, which lost 3 bases and 2 bases, there was a span of 12 bases. This CDR3 is 15 amino acids long. CDR3 in DNA: TGTGCCAGTAGTATTGTAGCGGAGATCACAGATACGCAGTATTTT. This gives the protein CASSIVAEITDTQYF.

V and J are TRBV5-1 and TRBJ1-2, with 9 bases identical to TRBD1. This CDR3 region has 15 residues. With V trimmed by 5 bases and J by 4 bases, 9 bases remained unmatched. Germline CDR1 SGHRS, CDR2 YFSETQ. CDR3 amino acids: CASRMDRGLTYGYTF. The CDR3 DNA reads TGCGCCAGCAGAATGGACAGGGGTCTTACCTATGGCTACACCTTC.

The gene calls are TRBV10-3 and TRBJ2-7; D is possibly TRBD1 (5 bases). Germline V gene data show CDR1 as ENHRY and CDR2 as SYGVKD. Trimming stripped 0 bases from V and 6 bases from J, with 9 bases between. The CDR3 is 13 residues long. The CDR3 nucleotides read TGTGCCATCAGTGAGTCGATCAGGGCCGAGCAGTACTTC. It translates to CAISESIRAEQYF.

In its sample, this clone was seen a few times. The chain links TRBV6-1 to TRBJ2-3; D is ambiguous. V gave up 2 bases and J gave up 0 bases, with 6 bases separating them. The CDR3 is made up of 14 amino acids. CDR1 and CDR2 (germline): MNHNS, SASEGT. CDR3 amino acids: CASSESHSTDTQYF. For the CDR3, the DNA is TGTGCCAGCAGTGAATCGCACAGCACAGATACGCAGTATTTT.

The chain carries TRBV11-2 and TRBJ2-5; D gene ambiguous. There are 13 residues in the CDR3. V was pared by 5 bases and J by 1 base, with 8 bases between. Per the germline V gene, CDR1 is SGHAT and CDR2 is FQNNGV. CDR3 amino acids: CASSEGPQETQYF. The DNA for the CDR3 is TGTGCCAGCAGCGAAGGACCCCAAGAGACCCAGTACTTC.

The chain carries TRBV6-5 and TRBJ1-2, with 7 bases identical to TRBD1. The J segment lost 3 bases and the V segment lost 6 bases, leaving 7 bases of the junction unmatched. Germline assignment: CDR1 MNHEY and CDR2 SVGAGI. The CDR3 has 14 amino acids. CDR3 sequence: CASRTPGQHYGYTF. The CDR3 DNA follows: TGTGCCAGCAGGACCCCGGGACAGCACTATGGCTACACCTTC.

The chain combines TRBV5-1 with TRBJ2-2; TRBD2 matches at 9 bases. The trim removed 1 base at V and 7 bases at J, leaving 11 bases unmatched. Germline V gene sequence: CDR1 SGHRS, CDR2 YFSETQ. The CDR3 length is 17 residues. Written as DNA, the CDR3 is TGCGCCAGCAGCTTGATGGCGGGAGGGCCGCAAATCGGGGAGCTGTTTTTT. It is translated as CASSLMAGGPQIGELFF.

This CDR3 reads CASSPRQRGYTF. For the CDR3, the DNA is TGTGCCAGCAGTCCTAGACAAAGAGGCTACACCTTC. The chain is built from TRBV28 and TRBJ1-2; the D is unclear. The CDR3 totals 12 residues. In germline, CDR1 is MDHEN, CDR2 SYDVKM. The V and J ends lost 5 bases and 8 bases respectively, with 12 bases between them.

Notes on this clone: Possible read error: a much larger clone is one base away. As DNA, the CDR3 is TGCGCCAGCAGCAAATCGACCGGGACAGCGGAAGAAAAACTGTTTTTT. It is translated as CASSKSTGTAEEKLFF. This chain links TRBV5-1 with TRBJ1-4; 7 bases fit TRBD1. CDR3 length equals 16 residues. Germline V lookup: CDR1 SGHRS, CDR2 YFSETQ. V trimming: 4 bases; J trimming: 8 bases; junction bases outside the gene matches: 14.

The CDR3 reads CSVEPEWNEQFF. The CDR3 bases are TGCAGCGTTGAGCCGGAGTGGAATGAGCAGTTCTTC. This chain uses TRBV29-1 with TRBJ2-1; unclear D gene. Trimming left V 3 bases short and J 7 bases short, with 10 bases between. This CDR3 has 12 amino acids. Germline-derived CDR1 and CDR2 are SQVTM and ANQGSEA.

This clone came up a few times. Other DNA sequences in this sample translate to the same CDR3. This chain links TRBV5-1 with TRBJ2-2; the D call may be TRBD1 or TRBD2 (5 bases each). Per the germline V gene, CDR1 is SGHRS and CDR2 is YFSETQ. The CDR3 has 14 residues. V was trimmed by 3 bases and J by 6 bases, leaving 12 bases between them. The CDR3 nucleotides read TGCGCCAGCAGCTCGGAGGTAGGGGCCGGGGAGCTGTTTTTT. Its protein is CASSSEVGAGELFF. The full variable domain, in which reference TRBV5-1 and TRBJ2-2 provide the parts outside the CDR3, is KAGVTQTPRYLIKTRGQQVTLSCSPISGHRSVSWYQQTPGQGLQFLFEYFSETQRNKGNFPGRFSGRQFSNSRSEMNVSTLELGDSALYLCASSSEVGAGELFFGEGSRLTVL.

This clone is a singleton in its sample. The chain joins TRBV9 to TRBJ1-2; 8 bases are a match to TRBD1. CDR3 length equals 13 residues. After removal of 7 bases from V and 2 bases from J, the junction contained 4 bases not matched to a gene. Germline V gives CDR1 SGDLS, CDR2 YYNGEE. Here the CDR3 reads CASGDRGNYGYTF. Here the CDR3 DNA reads TGTGCCAGCGGAGACAGGGGCAACTATGGCTACACCTTC.

The chain couples TRBV19 to TRBJ1-2; possibly TRBD1 for D (6 bases). Germline V gene data show CDR1 as LNHDA and CDR2 as SQIVND (reference sequence). This CDR3 region has 16 residues. V was cut by 7 bases and J by 2 bases, with 20 bases left in between. The CDR3 here is CASTQSPRGLNYGYTF. DNA of the CDR3: TGTGCCAGTACCCAAAGCCCCAGGGGTTTAAACTATGGCTACACCTTC.

The rearrangement uses TRBV9 and TRBJ2-3, with unresolved D. Germline CDR1 and CDR2: SGDLS and YYNGEE. There are 16 residues in the CDR3. V was shortened by 1 base and J by 4 bases, with 16 bases between the two germline ends. CDR3 in DNA: TGTGCCAGCAGCGTATTGGACGCCCCCAGAGCAGATACGCAGTATTTT. Translated: CASSVLDAPRADTQYF.

This sequence joins TRBV18 and TRBJ2-3; TRBD2 aligns across 10 bases. The J segment lost 2 bases and the V segment lost 4 bases, leaving 6 bases of the junction unmatched. Per the germline V gene, CDR1 is KGHSH and CDR2 is LQKENI. The CDR3 is 16 residues long. The DNA for the CDR3 is TGTGCCAGCTCACGTGCCGGGACTAGCGACACAGATACGCAGTATTTT. Its translation is CASSRAGTSDTDTQYF. The full variable domain, in which reference TRBV18 and TRBJ2-3 provide the parts outside the CDR3, is NAGVMQNPRHLVRRRGQEARLRCSPMKGHSHVYWYRQLPEEGLKFMVYLQKENIIDESGMPKERFSAEFPKEGPSILRIQQVVRGDSAAYFCASSRAGTSDTDTQYFGPGTRLTVL.